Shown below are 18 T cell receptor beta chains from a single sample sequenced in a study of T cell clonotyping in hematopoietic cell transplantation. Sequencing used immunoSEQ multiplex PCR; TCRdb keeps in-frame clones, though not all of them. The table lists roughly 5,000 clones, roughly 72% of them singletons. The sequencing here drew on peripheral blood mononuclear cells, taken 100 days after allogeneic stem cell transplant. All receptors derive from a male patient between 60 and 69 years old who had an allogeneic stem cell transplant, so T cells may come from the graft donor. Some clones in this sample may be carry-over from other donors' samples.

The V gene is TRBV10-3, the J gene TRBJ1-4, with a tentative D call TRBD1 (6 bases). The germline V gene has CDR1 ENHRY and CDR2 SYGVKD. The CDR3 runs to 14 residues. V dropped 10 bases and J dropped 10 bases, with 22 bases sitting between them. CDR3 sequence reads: CATGESRLGGKLFF. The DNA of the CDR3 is TGTGCCACAGGGGAGAGTCGGCTTGGGGGAAAACTGTTTTTT.

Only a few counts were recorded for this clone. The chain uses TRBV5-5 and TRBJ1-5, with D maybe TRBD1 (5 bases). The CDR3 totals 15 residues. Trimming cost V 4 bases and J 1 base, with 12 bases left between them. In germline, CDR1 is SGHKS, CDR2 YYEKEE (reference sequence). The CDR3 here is CASSPTGYSNQPQHF. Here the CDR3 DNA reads TGTGCCAGCAGCCCTACAGGATACAGCAATCAGCCCCAGCATTTT.

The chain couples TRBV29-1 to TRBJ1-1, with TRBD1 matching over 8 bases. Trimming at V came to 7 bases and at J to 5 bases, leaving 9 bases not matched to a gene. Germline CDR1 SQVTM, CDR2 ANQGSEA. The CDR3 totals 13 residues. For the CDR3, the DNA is TGCAGCGGCGGACAGGGATTAGGGACTGAAGCTTTCTTT. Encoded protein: CSGGQGLGTEAFF. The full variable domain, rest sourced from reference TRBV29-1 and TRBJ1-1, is SAVISQKPSRDICQRGTSLTIQCQVDSQVTMMFWYRQQPGQSLTLIATANQGSEATYESGFVIDKFPISRPNLTFSTLTVSNMSPEDSSIYLCSGGQGLGTEAFFGQGTRLTVV.

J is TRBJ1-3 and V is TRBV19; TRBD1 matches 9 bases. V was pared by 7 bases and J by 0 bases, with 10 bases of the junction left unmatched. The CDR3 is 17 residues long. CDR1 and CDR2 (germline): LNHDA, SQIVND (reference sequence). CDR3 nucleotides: TGTGCCAGTACCCTCCTGGGACAGGGCATCTCTGGAAACACCATATATTTT. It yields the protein CASTLLGQGISGNTIYF. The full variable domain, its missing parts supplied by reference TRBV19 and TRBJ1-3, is DGGITQSPKYLFRKEGQNVTLSCEQNLNHDAMYWYRQDPGQGLRLIYYSQIVNDFQKGDIAEGYSVSREKKESFPLTVTSAQKNPTAFYLCASTLLGQGISGNTIYFGEGSWLTVV.

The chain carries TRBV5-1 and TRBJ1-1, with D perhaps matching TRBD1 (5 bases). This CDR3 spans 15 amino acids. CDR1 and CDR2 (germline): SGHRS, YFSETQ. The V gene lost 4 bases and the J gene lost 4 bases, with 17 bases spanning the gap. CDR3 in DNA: TGCGCCAGCAGCGCCGCCGGCGGGGCGGGCACTGAAGCTTTCTTT. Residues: CASSAAGGAGTEAFF.

In DNA form, the CDR3 reads TGTGCCAGCAAGATGGTAGCCGGGGAGCTGTTTTTT. It specifies CASKMVAGELFF. The chain is built from TRBV28 and TRBJ2-2; no firm D call. The V and J ends lost 7 bases and 6 bases respectively, with 9 bases between them. Germline V gene data show CDR1 as MDHEN and CDR2 as SYDVKM. There are 12 residues in the CDR3.

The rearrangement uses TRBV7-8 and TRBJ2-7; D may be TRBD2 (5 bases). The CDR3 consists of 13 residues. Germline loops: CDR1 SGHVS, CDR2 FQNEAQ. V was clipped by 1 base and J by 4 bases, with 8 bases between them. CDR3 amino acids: CASSLGGWYEQYF. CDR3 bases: TGTGCCAGCAGCTTAGGAGGGTGGTACGAGCAGTACTTC.

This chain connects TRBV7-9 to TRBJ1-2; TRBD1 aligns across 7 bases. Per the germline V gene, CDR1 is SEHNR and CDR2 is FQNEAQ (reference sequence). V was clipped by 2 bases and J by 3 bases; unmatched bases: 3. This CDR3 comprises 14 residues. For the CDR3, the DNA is TGTGCCAGCAGCTTAATGGGGACAGACTATGGCTACACCTTC. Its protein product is CASSLMGTDYGYTF.

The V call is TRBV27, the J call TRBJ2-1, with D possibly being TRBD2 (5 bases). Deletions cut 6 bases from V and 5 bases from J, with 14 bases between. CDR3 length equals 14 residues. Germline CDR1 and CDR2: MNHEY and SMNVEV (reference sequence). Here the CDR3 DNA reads TGTGCCAGCAGGGGGAGACAAGGACACAATGAGCAGTTCTTC. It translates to CASRGRQGHNEQFF.

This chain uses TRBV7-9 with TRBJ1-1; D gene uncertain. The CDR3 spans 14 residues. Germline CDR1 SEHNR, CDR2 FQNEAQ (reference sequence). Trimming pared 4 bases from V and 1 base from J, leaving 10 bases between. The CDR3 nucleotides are TGTGCCAGCAGCTATACCGACGGGAACACTGAAGCTTTCTTT. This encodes CASSYTDGNTEAFF. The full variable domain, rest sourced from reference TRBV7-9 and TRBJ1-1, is DTGVSQNPRHKITKRGQNVTFRCDPISEHNRLYWYRQTLGQGPEFLTYFQNEAQLEKSRLLSDRFSAERPKGSFSTLEIQRTEQGDSAMYLCASSYTDGNTEAFFGQGTRLTVV.

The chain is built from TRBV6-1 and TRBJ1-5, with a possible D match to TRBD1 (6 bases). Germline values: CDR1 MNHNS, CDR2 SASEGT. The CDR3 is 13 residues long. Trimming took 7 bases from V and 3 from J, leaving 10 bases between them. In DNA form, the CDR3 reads TGTGCCAGCAAAACAGGGTTCAATCAGCCCCAGCATTTT. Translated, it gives CASKTGFNQPQHF.

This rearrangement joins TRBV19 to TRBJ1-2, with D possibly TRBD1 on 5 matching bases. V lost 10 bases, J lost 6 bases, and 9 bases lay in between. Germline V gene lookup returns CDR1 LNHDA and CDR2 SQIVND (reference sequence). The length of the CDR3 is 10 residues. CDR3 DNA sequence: TGTGCCACAAAGGGGCATGGCTACACCTTC. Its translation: CATKGHGYTF.

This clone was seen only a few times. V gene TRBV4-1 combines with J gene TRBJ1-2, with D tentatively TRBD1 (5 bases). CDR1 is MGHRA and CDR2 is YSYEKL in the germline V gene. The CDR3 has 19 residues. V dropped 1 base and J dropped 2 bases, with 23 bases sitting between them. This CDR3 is CASSQAVLGWDLPNYGYTF. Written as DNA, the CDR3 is TGCGCCAGCAGCCAAGCGGTTTTAGGTTGGGACCTACCAAACTATGGCTACACCTTC.

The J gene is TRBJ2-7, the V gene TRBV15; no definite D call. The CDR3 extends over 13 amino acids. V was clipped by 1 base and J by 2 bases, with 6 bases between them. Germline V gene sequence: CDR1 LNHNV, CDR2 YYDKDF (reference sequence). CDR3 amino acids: CATSRGSPYEQYF. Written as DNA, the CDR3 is TGTGCCACCAGCAGAGGGTCCCCCTACGAGCAGTACTTC.

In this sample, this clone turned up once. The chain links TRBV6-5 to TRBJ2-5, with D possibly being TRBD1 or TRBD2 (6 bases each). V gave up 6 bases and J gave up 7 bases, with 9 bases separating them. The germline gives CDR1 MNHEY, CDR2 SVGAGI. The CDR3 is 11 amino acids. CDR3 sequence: CASRQGGTQYF. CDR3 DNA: TGTGCCAGCAGACAGGGAGGGACCCAGTACTTC.

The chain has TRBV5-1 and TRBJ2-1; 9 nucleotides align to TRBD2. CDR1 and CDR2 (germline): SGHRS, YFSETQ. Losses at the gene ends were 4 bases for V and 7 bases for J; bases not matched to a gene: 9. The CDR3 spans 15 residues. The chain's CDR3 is CASSPGVLAGNEQFF. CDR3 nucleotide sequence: TGCGCCAGCAGCCCGGGGGTGCTAGCGGGAAATGAGCAGTTCTTC. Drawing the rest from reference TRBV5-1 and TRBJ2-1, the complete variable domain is KAGVTQTPRYLIKTRGQQVTLSCSPISGHRSVSWYQQTPGQGLQFLFEYFSETQRNKGNFPGRFSGRQFSNSRSEMNVSTLELGDSALYLCASSPGVLAGNEQFFGPGTRLTVL.

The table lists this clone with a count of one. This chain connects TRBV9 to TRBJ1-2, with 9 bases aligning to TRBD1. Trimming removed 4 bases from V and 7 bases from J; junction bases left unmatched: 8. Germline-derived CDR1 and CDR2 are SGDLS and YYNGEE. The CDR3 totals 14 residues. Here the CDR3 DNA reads TGTGCCAGCAGCACGACAGGGGGAGCGGGTGGCTACACCTTC. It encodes CASSTTGGAGGYTF.

The CDR3 loop is CASSLGRGVWNEQFF. CDR3 nucleotides: TGTGCCAGCAGCTTAGGTCGCGGGGTGTGGAATGAGCAGTTCTTC. The V gene is TRBV13, the J gene TRBJ2-1; perhaps TRBD2 as D (6 bases). There are 15 residues in the CDR3. Germline-derived CDR1 and CDR2 are PRHDT and FYEKMQ (reference sequence). The V end was cut by 0 bases, the J end by 7 bases, with 13 bases between.